These 13 T cell receptor beta chains came from one sample sequenced in a study of blood T cell repertoires in COVID-19. The data were produced by immunoSEQ multiplex PCR, yet TCRdb's version contains in-frame clones alone and is incomplete. In the table there are about 250,000 clones, about four fifths of which are singletons. Sequenced input: peripheral blood. These receptors all come from a woman aged 40 to 50 who had recovered from COVID-19.

J is TRBJ1-6 and V is TRBV3-1 (or the pseudogene TRBV3-2), with 10 nucleotides matching TRBD1. In germline, CDR1 is LGHDT, CDR2 YNNKEL (reference sequence). V dropped 1 base and J dropped 9; count of bases not matched to a gene: 3. There are 15 residues in the CDR3. CDR3 amino acids: CASSQGQGAFSPLHF. The CDR3 DNA is TGTGCCAGCAGCCAAGGACAGGGGGCTTTTTCACCCCTCCACTTT.

The V call is TRBV11-2, the J call TRBJ2-7, with D possibly matching TRBD1 (5 bases). The CDR3 has 17 residues. V lost 1 base, J lost 0 bases, and 16 bases lay in between. Germline CDR1 and CDR2: SGHAT and FQNNGV. CDR3 loop: CASSLVIRTKISYEQYF. The CDR3, as DNA: TGTGCCAGCAGCTTAGTTATACGGACAAAGATCTCCTACGAGCAGTACTTC.

The chain has TRBV6-5 and TRBJ2-7; no clear D. Trimming cost V 2 bases and J 6 bases, with 17 bases left between them. Germline V gene lookup returns CDR1 MNHEY and CDR2 SVGAGI. The CDR3 has 15 residues. CDR3 nucleotides: TGTGCCAGCAGTTACCGAATAAACCCCGGTCGCGAGCAGTACTTC. As protein: CASSYRINPGREQYF.

The gene calls are TRBV7-9 and TRBJ2-3; 7 bases are shared with TRBD1. Germline lookup yields CDR1 SEHNR and CDR2 FQNEAQ (reference sequence). The CDR3 is made up of 12 amino acids. V was clipped by 6 bases and J by 5 bases; unmatched bases: 2. The CDR3 is CASSPGGDTQYF. Written as DNA, the CDR3 is TGTGCCAGCAGTCCAGGGGGAGATACGCAGTATTTT.

The chain has TRBV11-3 and TRBJ2-1; D gene unclear. The CDR3 has 12 residues. Germline CDR1 and CDR2: SGHNT and YENEEA. V lost 5 bases, J lost 7 bases, and 9 bases lay in between. Here the CDR3 reads CASSTVWNEQFF. Here the CDR3 DNA reads TGTGCCAGCAGCACGGTCTGGAATGAGCAGTTCTTC.

The CDR3, as DNA: TGTGCTACGGGGGTGGGGACTGAAGCTTTCTTT. Its protein is CATGVGTEAFF. This chain uses TRBV2 with TRBJ1-1; maybe TRBD1 (5 bases). This CDR3 spans 11 amino acids. Germline CDR1 reads SNHLY; CDR2 reads FYNNEI.

V is TRBV5-1 and J is TRBJ2-3; perhaps TRBD2 as D (5 bases). This CDR3 contains 15 residues. CDR1 and CDR2 (germline): SGHRS, YFSETQ. V was shortened by 3 bases and J by 0 bases, with 11 bases between the two germline ends. The CDR3, as DNA: TGCGCCAGCAGCTCGAGGGTAGGGAGCACAGATACGCAGTATTTT. It encodes CASSSRVGSTDTQYF.

CDR3 residues: CASSVQGYEQYF. CDR3 sequence (DNA): TGTGCCAGCAGTGTACAGGGCTACGAGCAGTACTTC. V and J are TRBV27 and TRBJ2-7; tentatively, D is TRBD1 (6 bases). CDR1 and CDR2 from the germline V gene are MNHEY and SMNVEV (reference sequence). CDR3 length: 12 amino acids. The V end lost 5 bases, the J end lost 3 bases, and 8 bases lay between the germline ends.

This rearrangement joins TRBV19 to TRBJ1-4, with 7 bases that match TRBD1. The CDR3 sequence is 14 residues long. Germline values: CDR1 LNHDA, CDR2 SQIVND (reference sequence). After removal of 7 bases from V and 5 bases from J, the junction contained 7 bases not matched to a gene. The CDR3 here is CASNRATGNEKLFF. CDR3 bases: TGTGCCAGTAACCGGGCGACAGGGAATGAAAAACTGTTTTTT.

The chain is built from TRBV6-4 and TRBJ2-1, with 9 bases lining up with TRBD2. The V gene end was trimmed by 6 bases and the J gene end by 8 bases; junction bases not matched to a gene: 8. The length of the CDR3 is 14 residues. Germline-derived CDR1 and CDR2 are MRHNA and SNTAGT. The CDR3 region is CASSSGGGADEQFF. The CDR3 nucleotides are TGTGCCAGCAGCTCTGGCGGGGGGGCCGATGAGCAGTTCTTC.

The chain uses TRBV2 and TRBJ1-2; D gene uncertain. Germline V lookup: CDR1 SNHLY, CDR2 FYNNEI. V lost 5 bases and J lost 0, with 10 bases in between. The CDR3 sequence is 14 residues long. The CDR3 is CASSPQATNYGYTF. The DNA for the CDR3 is TGTGCCAGCAGTCCCCAGGCCACTAACTATGGCTACACCTTC.

This chain's CDR3 is CASSLFSGGNQPQHF. CDR3 nucleotides: TGTGCCAGCAGCTTGTTTTCAGGGGGCAATCAGCCCCAGCATTTT. This chain connects TRBV5-6 to TRBJ1-5; D perhaps matches TRBD1 (6 bases). The CDR3 sequence is 15 residues long. V was cut by 1 base and J by 2 bases, with 10 bases left in between. Germline V gives CDR1 SGHDT, CDR2 YYEEEE.

In its sample, this clone was seen once. The rearrangement links TRBV7-2 to TRBJ2-7, with 9 bases that match TRBD2. In germline, CDR1 is SGHTA, CDR2 FQGNSA. V dropped 5 bases and J dropped 4; count of bases not matched to a gene: 15. This CDR3 comprises 17 residues. In DNA form, the CDR3 reads TGTGCCAGCAGCCTACGGACTAGCGAGATCAGCTGGTACGAGCAGTACTTC. Its protein is CASSLRTSEISWYEQYF.